The T cell receptor (beta chain) described here comes from a study of blood T cell repertoires in COVID-19. Across the whole study: Researchers got acute and convalescent COVID-19 samples from the United States, Italy and Spain. The cDNA or gDNA used as material had been derived from T cells, B-cell-depleted T cells, or PBMCs.

A single count supports this clone. Original processing notes: By means of reference gene primer amplification, nucleated cell counts were estimated. TCRdb keeps only in-frame clones here, not all; method: immunoSEQ multiplex PCR. D and trimming come from the DNA, and the V and J calls and clone size come from that table. The sample includes 200,000 to 300,000 clones, over 75% seen only once; the top ten take roughly 1.9%. The CDR3 extends over 14 amino acids. The germline V and J ends were trimmed by 4 bases and 0 bases, with 7 bases remaining between them. Germline V gene sequence: CDR1 MNHEY, CDR2 SVGEGT.

Sequencing used peripheral blood. The genes are TRBV6-2 or TRBV6-3 and TRBJ1-5, with D tentatively TRBD1 (5 bases). This TCR derives from a man aged 25 to 45 who had recovered from COVID-19. This CDR3 is CASSWTLSNQPQHF. Written as DNA, the CDR3 is TGTGCCAGCAGTTGGACACTTAGCAATCAGCCCCAGCATTTT.